This T cell receptor (beta chain) was identified in a study of cytomegalovirus exposure and HLA in healthy donors (dated by TCRdb to 2017 to 2019). Context from the whole study: According to an earlier analysis of around 600 of the donors, 200 million or so T cells yielded 117 million unique TCR beta sequences and roughly 280 Gb of sequence data. An early release covering about 600 HLA-typed donors comprised around 300 gigabases of sequencing data and approximately 80 million unique TCR sequences. Of the roughly 400 genotyped donors, 65% to 90% fell in the genetic ancestry cluster associated with self-reported Caucasian donors. The study aimed to test whether cataloging public T cell receptors could reveal signatures of past pathogen exposure. The T cell repertoires of some 670 subjects were profiled by immunosequencing and related to cytomegalovirus serostatus. In addition to the first cohort of 666 subjects, a separate validation cohort of approximately 120 different subjects was used. High-throughput TCR immunosequencing, statistical association of individual TCRs with disease status, and machine learning were combined to predict cytomegalovirus infection status. In a later analysis, previously published TCR beta repertoires from 550 to 750 donors were re-analyzed and high-resolution HLA genotyping was added so that TCR occurrence patterns could be studied. The later analysis used no new phenotypic data to find candidate immune exposures, relying instead on TCR beta sequences and their occurrence across donors. To decide whether each TCR beta V gene segment behaved as functional or pseudogenic, an earlier analysis of fewer than 750 of the donors relied on high-throughput TCR beta sequencing. Donor age, sex, ethnicity and CMV serostatus were collected together with the repertoire data. A later genetic analysis took genome-wide SNP genotypes for about 60% of the roughly 670 donors and used that subset as a discovery cohort. Every repertoire in the discovery cohort had been generated on one and the same sequencing platform. Both class I and class II loci were covered by HLA typing, at four-digit resolution. Typing coverage varied by locus: roughly 620-640 donors for A, B, C, DRB1 and DQB1; roughly 500 for DQA1; more than 600 for DPA1; roughly 450 for DPB1. Five DR-DQ haplotypes were handled as single units for association and clustering because linkage in the cohort was strong. On average, roughly 240,000 unique TCR beta nucleotide sequences were sequenced per donor among some 420 genotyped donors of the cohort, with roughly 20% of those sequences being non-productive. Here is what the overall study found, with its caveats: In a later analysis, TCR association rates were found to vary across HLA loci, with the most associated TCRs seen for DRB1 alleles and the fewest for HLA-C alleles. The classifier was reported to diagnose cytomegalovirus status with high specificity and sensitivity in both the original and validation cohorts. Because counts were too low, fewer than 20 rarely observed V segments, including chromosome 9 orphons, were excluded from the earlier analysis of 587 of the donors. Most CMV-associated TCR beta chains appeared to be HLA-restricted in a later analysis, and the HLA associations seemed to be driven largely by CMV exposure. Compared with the 666-donor mean, donors in an Asian-associated ancestry cluster had fewer N-insertions in productive TCRs, according to a later genetic analysis. In this cohort, only TCR beta chains were sequenced, and detectable features were limited by the absence of alpha or paired-chain data. A further reported finding was that TCR beta sequences accurately predicted the HLA-A and HLA-B alleles for most subjects in the first cohort. Because some donors lacked HLA typing at each locus, the association tests relied only on the typed subset. Because the 87-base-pair reads could not distinguish some IMGT-functional V segments, including TRBV6-2 and TRBV6-3, those segments were excluded. Across donors, most TCR sequences were observed very rarely, whereas some public TCRs were present in many individuals. According to a later analysis, parvovirus B19, influenza, CMV and Epstein-Barr virus appeared linked to several top co-occurrence clusters. In a later analysis, HLA-associated TCR beta chains showed more clonal expansion and lower generation probabilities than non-associated chains that were equally common. In vitro tests confirmed that a few of the cytomegalovirus-associated TCR beta chains recognize cytomegalovirus antigens. It was suggested by the authors that the approach could potentially be generalized to other disease states and immunological phenotypes. Specific HLA alleles were associated with over 15,000 TCR beta sequences at a false discovery rate of 0.05 in a later analysis. CMV serostatus was the only immune exposure information available for the cohort. An association between a missense DCLRE1C variant and V-gene and J-gene trimming of TCR beta chains was found in a later genetic analysis and replicated in an independent cohort. In an earlier analysis of a few hundred of the donors, most TCR beta V segments were observed in productive rearrangements about 87% or about 30% of the time, broadly matching IMGT annotations. The presence/absence analyses assumed that sequencing depth was roughly uniform across donors, and that assumption may not be true. Strong co-occurrence of HLA alleles, especially DR and DQ, made assigning TCR associations to individual alleles difficult. A group of highly shared sequence variants was considered likely to be a technical artifact of the sequencing pipeline. In the study, some 180 TCR beta chains were listed as associated with cytomegalovirus. Correlated functional status among segregating V segments might be attributable to linkage disequilibrium, but an unknown experimental factor could not be ruled out.

As regards this clone: It lacks a known antigen. No much larger clonotype is one base removed from it; base qualities were not supplied.

Based on the germline V gene (reference sequence), the CDR1 and CDR2 sequences are SEHNR and FQNEAQ. Ends trimmed: V by 5 bases, J by 0 bases; bases unmatched to a gene: 5. Reading from cysteine to phenylalanine, the CDR3 counts 15 amino acids. The CDR3 DNA has 45 bases and is translated from base 1. Library creation used the immunoSEQ multiplex PCR assay. For the multiplex PCR, a mixture combining 60 forward primers for TCR Vbeta segments and 13 reverse primers for TCR Jbeta segments was used. A multiplex PCR assay on genomic DNA amplified the CDR3 region of rearranged TCR beta genes. On the Illumina HiSeq System, the amplified TCR beta libraries were sequenced as 87-base-pair reads. Concerning the study's data processing: A later analysis counted 75 million to 100 million unique TCR beta chains across the 550 to 750 repertoires, and 10 million to 12 million of these chains were shared by at least two donors. Raw reads were error-corrected and collapsed into unique sequences by a nearest-neighbor algorithm in which closely related sequences were merged to remove PCR and sequencing errors. CDR3 sequences were aligned to IMGT reference sequences to assign V, D and J gene segments. Each retained sequence needed at least a six-nucleotide match to both a V gene segment and a J gene segment. A rearrangement counted as productive if the CDR3 had no stop codons and remained in frame with V and J, and every other rearrangement counted as non-productive. CDR3 was defined according to IMGT convention as the region running from the second conserved V-encoded cysteine to the conserved J-encoded phenylalanine. Sequences without an unambiguous match to a single V gene segment were excluded from the earlier analysis of 500 to 700 of the donors. An earlier analysis of 500 to 600 of the donors classified V segments as functional when productive rearrangements were above 56.7% and as segregating when the standard deviation between donors was above 5%. To diagnose cytomegalovirus status from the catalog of TCR beta chain sequences, a statistical classification framework was built. In a later analysis, V and J genes were assigned by comparing TCR nucleotide sequences against IMGT/GENE-DB human TR gene sequences. A later analysis assigned CDR3 sequences and most-parsimonious VDJ recombination scenarios with the TCRdist pipeline. In a later analysis, each TCR beta chain was defined by its CDR3 amino acid sequence together with its V-gene family, and reads lacking a unique V-gene family were excluded. In a later analysis, fewer than 650 highly shared, low-generation-probability nucleotide sequences were removed to address suspected cross-contamination and a sequencing artifact. For each public chain, a later analysis derived a clonal expansion index from normalized ranks of inferred template counts within each repertoire. Generation probabilities in a later analysis came from a VDJ recombination model fitted to out-of-frame rearrangements, and those results were checked against IGoR. A later analysis scored TCR-TCR, TCR-HLA and TCR-CMV co-occurrence with hypergeometric tests, applying a repertoire-size bias correction to TCR pairs. A later analysis estimated false discovery rates by permuting HLA or CMV assignments 20 times. In a later analysis, co-occurring TCRs were grouped using DBSCAN, with TCRdist sequence similarity added in when clustering inside HLA-allele-positive subsets. Repertoires with fewer than 30,000 or more than 120,000 public chains were left out of co-occurrence clustering, as were five repertoires with anomalous nucleotide sharing. TCRdb took over this immuneACCESS table, retaining in-frame rearrangements with V and J assigned. Such tables are incomplete; in checked studies, under half of the missing clones stem from an unresolved V gene, and the remainder is unexplained. V and J calls and clone size follow that table, whereas D and trimming were derived from the DNA. The sample table holds roughly 150,000 clones, of which roughly 82% were seen once. Less than 1.6% of the sample is taken by the ten largest.

The cohort comprised approximately 700 healthy bone marrow donors. At the time of sampling, every cohort member was nominally healthy, though immune exposures that went unrecorded were likely present. The donor tested CMV seropositive and was one of the 289 seropositive cohort members. A peripheral blood sample was provided by each donor, and peripheral blood mononuclear cells were used for TCR beta sequencing. The Qiagen DNeasy Blood Extraction Kit was used to extract genomic DNA from the blood cell samples. Recombination linked TRBV7-9 to TRBJ2-3, with 7 middle bases fitting TRBD1. Specimen: PBMCs. The clonotype was recovered from a girl aged 10 to 17 in good health and CMV-seropositive. The CDR3 protein sequence reads: CASSRTGLSTDTQYF. The DNA is as follows: TGTGCCAGCAGCCGGACAGGTCTTAGCACAGATACGCAGTATTTT.